Here is one T cell receptor (beta chain) with its context. The sample is drawn from a study of cytomegalovirus exposure and HLA in healthy donors. Primers: 60 Vbeta forward and 13 Jbeta reverse. Libraries were prepared by immunoSEQ multiplex PCR; TCRdb keeps only in-frame clonotypes and omits some of them. The sample records about 59,000 clones, 80% being singletons. Input material: PBMCs. The source is a woman in her thirties or forties in good health and CMV-seronegative.

As DNA, the CDR3 is TGTGCCAGCAGCTTAAGGGGGATCGGACAGGGGGCAATCGGGGAGCTGTTTTTT. It is translated as CASSLRGIGQGAIGELFF. The V gene is TRBV5-6, the J gene TRBJ2-2; 11 bases map to TRBD1. This CDR3 has 18 amino acids. Germline V gene lookup returns CDR1 SGHDT and CDR2 YYEEEE. V shed 2 bases and J 7 bases; nucleotides not matched to a gene: 13.